This TCR beta chain was captured by sequencing in a study of T cell responses to AZD1222 COVID-19 vaccine. The data were produced by immunoSEQ multiplex PCR, yet TCRdb's version contains in-frame clones alone and is incomplete. This table holds over 130,000 clones, 92% found once. Sequenced here: peripheral blood, sampled 28 days after the second AZD1222 dose. The receptor comes from an adult who received the AZD1222 COVID-19 vaccine.

Written as DNA, the CDR3 is TGTGCCAGTAGTATAACACTAGCGGGAGGGGATGAGACCCAGTACTTC. Its protein is CASSITLAGGDETQYF. The chain has TRBV19 and TRBJ2-5, with 13 bases matching TRBD2. There are 16 residues in the CDR3. Germline V gene lookup returns CDR1 LNHDA and CDR2 SQIVND (reference sequence). The ends lost 2 bases at V and 5 bases at J; junction bases unmatched: 5.